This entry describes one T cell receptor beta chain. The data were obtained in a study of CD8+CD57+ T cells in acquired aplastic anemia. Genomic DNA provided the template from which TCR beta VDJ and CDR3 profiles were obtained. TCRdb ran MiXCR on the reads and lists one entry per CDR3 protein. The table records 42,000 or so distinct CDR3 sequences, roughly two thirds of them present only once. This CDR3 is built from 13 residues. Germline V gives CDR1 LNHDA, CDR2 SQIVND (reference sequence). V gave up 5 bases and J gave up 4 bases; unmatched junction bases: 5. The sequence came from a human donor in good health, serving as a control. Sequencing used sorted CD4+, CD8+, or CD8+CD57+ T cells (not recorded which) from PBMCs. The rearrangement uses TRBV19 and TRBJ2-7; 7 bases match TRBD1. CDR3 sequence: CASSAGTVYEQYF. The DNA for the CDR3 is TGTGCCAGTAGTGCCGGGACAGTGTACGAGCAGTACTTC.